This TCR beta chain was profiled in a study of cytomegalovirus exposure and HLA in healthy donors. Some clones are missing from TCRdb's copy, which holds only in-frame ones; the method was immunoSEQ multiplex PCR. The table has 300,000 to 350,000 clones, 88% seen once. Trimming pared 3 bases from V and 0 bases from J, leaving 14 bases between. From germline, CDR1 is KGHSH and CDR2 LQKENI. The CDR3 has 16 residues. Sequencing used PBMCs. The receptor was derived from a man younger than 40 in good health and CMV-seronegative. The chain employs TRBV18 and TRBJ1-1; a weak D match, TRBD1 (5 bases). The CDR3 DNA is TGTGCCAGCTCACCGGGGACTGTGGCCATGAACACTGAAGCTTTCTTT. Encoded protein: CASSPGTVAMNTEAFF. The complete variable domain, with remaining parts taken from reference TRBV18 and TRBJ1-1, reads NAGVMQNPRHLVRRRGQEARLRCSPMKGHSHVYWYRQLPEEGLKFMVYLQKENIIDESGMPKERFSAEFPKEGPSILRIQQVVRGDSAAYFCASSPGTVAMNTEAFFGQGTRLTVV.